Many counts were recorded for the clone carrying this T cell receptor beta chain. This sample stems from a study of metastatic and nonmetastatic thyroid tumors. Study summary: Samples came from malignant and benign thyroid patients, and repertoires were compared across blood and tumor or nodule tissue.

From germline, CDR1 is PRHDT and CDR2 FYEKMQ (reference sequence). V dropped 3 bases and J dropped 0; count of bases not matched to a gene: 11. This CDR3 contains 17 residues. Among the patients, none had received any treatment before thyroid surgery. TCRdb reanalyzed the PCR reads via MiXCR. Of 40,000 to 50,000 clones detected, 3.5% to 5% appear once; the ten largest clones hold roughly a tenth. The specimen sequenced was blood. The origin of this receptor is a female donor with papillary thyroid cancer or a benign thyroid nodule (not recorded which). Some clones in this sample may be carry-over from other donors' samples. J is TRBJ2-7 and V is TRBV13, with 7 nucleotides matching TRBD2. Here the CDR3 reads CASSFRLAVANSYEQYF. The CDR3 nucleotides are TGTGCCAGCAGCTTTCGGCTAGCGGTAGCCAACTCCTACGAGCAGTACTTC.